The rows below give T cell receptor beta chains drawn from one sample of a study of shared clonotypes between healthy human individuals. The repertoire was sequenced with immunoSEQ multiplex PCR; TCRdb's copy has only in-frame clones and lacks some. The sample lists about 680,000 clones, around 90% occurring once. Sequences were obtained from naive CD8+ T cells sorted from blood. The receptors originated from a man aged 25 to 40 in good health. Each CDR3 is given with its conserved first and last residue. The order of the fields is J gene, D gene, clone size, V gene, CDR3 DNA, CDR3 protein. The D gene is left open where the match is weak. Some rows mark clone size as missing; the rest say once, few, many or name a class of expanded clone.

J: TRBJ2-3; D: TRBD2; size: once; V: TRBV7-9; DNA: TGTGCCAGCACCAGGACTAGCGGGAGGGATGCAGATACGCAGTATTTT; CDR3: CASTRTSGRDADTQYF
J: TRBJ1-4; D: NA; size: NA; V: TRBV28; DNA: TGTGCCAGCAGCCCCGCGAGGTACGGTGAAAAACTGTTTTTT; CDR3: CASSPARYGEKLFF
J: TRBJ1-5; D: TRBD1; size: NA; V: TRBV19; DNA: TGTGCCAGTAGGGCCCCGGACAGGGACAATCAGCCCCAGCATTTT; CDR3: CASRAPDRDNQPQHF
J: TRBJ2-7; D: NA; size: NA; V: TRBV9; DNA: TGTGCCAGCAGCGTAGGGGGTCAGGGAACCTACGAGCAGTACTTC; CDR3: CASSVGGQGTYEQYF
J: TRBJ2-7; D: TRBD2; size: NA; V: TRBV9; DNA: TGTGCCAGCAGCGCCCAACCGGGAGGGACCGCGGTTCCAGACTCCTACGAGCAGTACTTC; CDR3: CASSAQPGGTAVPDSYEQYF
J: TRBJ2-1; D: TRBD1; size: NA; V: TRBV11-2; DNA: TGTGCCAGCAGCCCCGGCAGGGGGCTTCGCAATGAGCAGTTCTTC; CDR3: CASSPGRGLRNEQFF
J: TRBJ2-7; D: NA; size: once; V: TRBV5-1; DNA: TGCGCCAGCAGCTTGGCTCTTTACACCTACGAGCAGTACTTC; CDR3: CASSLALYTYEQYF
J: TRBJ2-1; D: NA; size: NA; V: TRBV7-9; DNA: TGTGCCAGCAGCTTAGTGAGGGAGGAGCAGTTCTTC; CDR3: CASSLVREEQFF
J: TRBJ2-1; D: TRBD2; size: NA; V: TRBV7-9; DNA: TGTGCCAGCAGCGCCAGTAGCGGGGGCTCCTACAATGAGCAGTTCTTC; CDR3: CASSASSGGSYNEQFF
J: TRBJ2-5; D: TRBD1; size: NA; V: TRBV6-5; DNA: TGTGCCAGCAGTTCGCCCTACAGGGGTGAAGAGACCCAGTACTTC; CDR3: CASSSPYRGEETQYF
J: TRBJ2-1; D: NA; size: NA; V: TRBV7-6; DNA: TGTGCCAGCAGCTTAGAGGTCGTGACTACTAACTCCTACAATGAGCAGTTCTTC; CDR3: CASSLEVVTTNSYNEQFF
J: TRBJ2-5; D: TRBD2; size: many; V: TRBV5-4; DNA: TGTGCCAGCAGCTTCTCCAGCGGGAAGGAGACCCAGTACTTC; CDR3: CASSFSSGKETQYF
J: TRBJ2-7; D: NA; size: NA; V: TRBV20-1; DNA: TGCAGTGCTAGAGATGCATACGAGCAGTACTTC; CDR3: CSARDAYEQYF
J: TRBJ1-4; D: TRBD1; size: NA; V: TRBV18; DNA: TGTGCCAGCTCACCTCTCCTACAGGGGGCGGCGGAAAAACTGTTTTTT; CDR3: CASSPLLQGAAEKLFF
J: TRBJ2-3; D: TRBD2; size: NA; V: TRBV28; DNA: TGTGCCAGCAGTTCGAGGACTAGCGGGAGTGACACGCAGTATTTT; CDR3: CASSSRTSGSDTQYF
J: TRBJ2-3; D: NA; size: NA; V: TRBV7-7; DNA: TGTGCCAGCAGCTTAGGGGTTGCGGAAAACACAGATACGCAGTATTTT; CDR3: CASSLGVAENTDTQYF
J: TRBJ2-7; D: NA; size: NA; V: TRBV29-1; DNA: TGCAGCGTGAAAAGCCAAGGGAGACTCTACGAGCAGTACTTC; CDR3: CSVKSQGRLYEQYF
J: TRBJ1-4; D: NA; size: NA; V: TRBV7-9; DNA: TGTGCCAGCAGCTCACCAGGGCTTACTAATGAAAAACTGTTTTTT; CDR3: CASSSPGLTNEKLFF
J: TRBJ2-7; D: NA; size: NA; V: TRBV27; DNA: TGTGCCAGCAGTTTATCTAGCGGCAGCTACGAGCAGTACTTC; CDR3: CASSLSSGSYEQYF
J: TRBJ2-1; D: TRBD2; size: NA; V: TRBV6-1; DNA: TGTGCCAGCAGTGAATCTAGCGGCAGCTCCTACAATGAGCAGTTCTTC; CDR3: CASSESSGSSYNEQFF
J: TRBJ2-1; D: NA; size: NA; V: TRBV28; DNA: TGTGCCAGCAGTTTAGCGGTACCATACAATGAGCAGTTCTTC; CDR3: CASSLAVPYNEQFF
J: TRBJ2-2; D: NA; size: NA; V: TRBV9; DNA: TGTGCCAGCAGCCCCCAGACAGCCGGGGAGCTGTTTTTT; CDR3: CASSPQTAGELFF
J: TRBJ1-5; D: NA; size: NA; V: TRBV10-3; DNA: TGTGCCATCAGTGAGTCGGAAGGTAGCAATCAGCCCCAGCATTTT; CDR3: CAISESEGSNQPQHF
J: TRBJ2-7; D: NA; size: NA; V: TRBV5-5; DNA: TGTGCCAGCAGCCCAGGGAGCCTCTACGAGCAGTACTTC; CDR3: CASSPGSLYEQYF
J: TRBJ2-3; D: NA; size: NA; V: TRBV28; DNA: TGTGCCAGCAGTGTAACAGATACGCAGTATTTT; CDR3: CASSVTDTQYF
J: TRBJ2-7; D: TRBD2; size: NA; V: TRBV7-8; DNA: TGTGCCAGCAGCTACTTCCATGCGGGAGGGCCGGACGAGCAGTACTTC; CDR3: CASSYFHAGGPDEQYF
J: TRBJ2-5; D: TRBD1; size: NA; V: TRBV7-9; DNA: TGTGCCAGCAGCCCGGGACAGATAGAAGAGACCCAGTACTTC; CDR3: CASSPGQIEETQYF
J: TRBJ1-1; D: NA; size: NA; V: TRBV19; DNA: TGTGCCAGTAGTAACCCCGAGGGGCTGGTCACTGAAGCTTTCTTT; CDR3: CASSNPEGLVTEAFF
J: TRBJ1-1; D: NA; size: NA; V: TRBV4-3; DNA: TGCGCCAGCAGCCAACCCGGCCGCGGTGGGTCGAACACTGAAGCTTTCTTT; CDR3: CASSQPGRGGSNTEAFF
J: TRBJ2-3; D: TRBD2; size: NA; V: TRBV11-2; DNA: TGTGCCAGCAGCTCCCTACTAGCGGCTAGCACAGATACGCAGTATTTT; CDR3: CASSSLLAASTDTQYF
J: TRBJ2-5; D: NA; size: NA; V: TRBV5-4; DNA: TGTGCCAGCAGCCCCGGTAGGCGGGCAGAAGCGGAGACCCAGTACTTC; CDR3: CASSPGRRAEAETQYF
J: TRBJ2-1; D: NA; size: NA; V: TRBV19; DNA: TGTGCCAGTAGTATTCTTAGTGGAAGGGGCGCCTACAATGAGCAGTTCTTC; CDR3: CASSILSGRGAYNEQFF
J: TRBJ2-5; D: NA; size: NA; V: TRBV11-3; DNA: TGTGCCAGCAGCTCGTCGCGACAGGCCCAAGAGACCCAGTACTTC; CDR3: CASSSSRQAQETQYF
J: TRBJ2-3; D: NA; size: once; V: TRBV19; DNA: TGTGCCAGTAGTGTGGAGAACACAGATACGCAGTATTTT; CDR3: CASSVENTDTQYF
J: TRBJ2-1; D: NA; size: NA; V: TRBV19; DNA: TGTGCCAGTTGTATGGGGGGCGGGGAAGGATGGGAAAATGAGCAGTTCTTC; CDR3: CASCMGGGEGWENEQFF
J: TRBJ2-1; D: TRBD1; size: NA; V: TRBV14; DNA: TGTGCCAGCAGCCAAGGACAGGGGGCCGGGGAGCAGTTCTTC; CDR3: CASSQGQGAGEQFF
J: TRBJ2-1; D: NA; size: once; V: TRBV27; DNA: TGTGCCAGCAGTTTAGGAGGGGGGTCCTACAATGAGCAGTTCTTC; CDR3: CASSLGGGSYNEQFF
J: TRBJ2-7; D: TRBD1; size: NA; V: TRBV18; DNA: TGTGCCAGCTCGGGGACAGGGGCCCACGAGCAGTACTTC; CDR3: CASSGTGAHEQYF
J: TRBJ2-7; D: TRBD1; size: NA; V: TRBV6-6; DNA: TGTGCCAGCAGTTACTCCGGGACAGGGGTCCAGGAGCAGTACTTC; CDR3: CASSYSGTGVQEQYF
J: TRBJ1-1; D: TRBD1; size: NA; V: TRBV4-1; DNA: TGCGCCAGCAGCCAAGAACCCTACAGGGGGACTAACACTGAAGCTTTCTTT; CDR3: CASSQEPYRGTNTEAFF
J: TRBJ2-7; D: TRBD1; size: NA; V: TRBV5-1; DNA: TGCGCCAGCAGCTTGGGCGAGGGCAGGGGGCCGGGCGAGCAGTACTTC; CDR3: CASSLGEGRGPGEQYF
J: TRBJ2-6; D: NA; size: NA; V: TRBV19; DNA: TGTGCCAGTAGTCCGGACAGCTCTGGGGCCAACGTCCTGACTTTC; CDR3: CASSPDSSGANVLTF
J: TRBJ2-7; D: NA; size: NA; V: TRBV11-2; DNA: TGTGCCAGCAGCTTAGAACAGCCAAGTTTCTACGAGCAGTACTTC; CDR3: CASSLEQPSFYEQYF
J: TRBJ1-4; D: NA; size: once; V: TRBV6-1; DNA: TGTGCCAGCAGTGCAAACCGTATATCTAATGAAAAACTGTTTTTT; CDR3: CASSANRISNEKLFF
J: TRBJ1-3; D: NA; size: NA; V: TRBV25-1; DNA: TGTGCCAGCAGTGCCTACGAGGAGTCTGGAAACACCATATATTTT; CDR3: CASSAYEESGNTIYF
J: TRBJ2-7; D: NA; size: NA; V: TRBV25-1; DNA: TGTGCCAGCAGTGAATGGGCCCCTCGGGAGCAGTACTTC; CDR3: CASSEWAPREQYF
J: TRBJ1-1; D: NA; size: NA; V: TRBV30; DNA: TGTGCCTGGAGTGCGCTCATGAACACTGAAGCTTTCTTT; CDR3: CAWSALMNTEAFF
J: TRBJ2-5; D: NA; size: NA; V: TRBV7-9; DNA: TGTGCCAGCAGCCCAGGACTGCAAGAGACCCAGTACTTC; CDR3: CASSPGLQETQYF
J: TRBJ1-2; D: NA; size: NA; V: TRBV14; DNA: TGTGCCAGCAGCCCGAGGGGAAGCGATCGACCCTATGGCTACACCTTC; CDR3: CASSPRGSDRPYGYTF
J: TRBJ2-1; D: NA; size: NA; V: TRBV2; DNA: TGTGCCAGCCACAATGAGCAGTTCTTC; CDR3: CASHNEQFF
J: TRBJ2-4; D: NA; size: NA; V: TRBV5-1; DNA: TGCGCCAGCAGCCCGGGCGAGGGGGGAGCCAAAAACATTCAGTACTTC; CDR3: CASSPGEGGAKNIQYF
J: TRBJ2-7; D: NA; size: NA; V: TRBV5-1; DNA: TGCGCCAGCAGCTTGTCCCGGACAGACTTATCCTACGAGCAGTACTTC; CDR3: CASSLSRTDLSYEQYF
J: TRBJ2-1; D: NA; size: NA; V: TRBV27; DNA: TGTGCCAGCCGAGCATCCACCTCGGGACCAACCTCCTACAATGAGCAGTTCTTC; CDR3: CASRASTSGPTSYNEQFF